These 9 T cell receptor beta chains share one sample of origin, sequenced in a study of T cells in Graves' hyperthyroidism and ophthalmopathy. TCR beta CDR3 regions were amplified from RNA transcripts. Primed by the HTBI set, a first-round RT-PCR was run on the TCR CDR3. TCRdb fed the multiplex PCR reads into MiXCR, producing one record per CDR3 protein. The sample comprises more than 500,000 distinct CDR3 sequences, approximately 49% of which are singletons, and about two fifths rests with the top ten. The specimen sequenced was peripheral blood or thyroid tissue (not recorded which). The receptors derive from an adult woman with Graves' disease, either hyperthyroidism or ophthalmopathy (not recorded which).

This clonotype was counted a few times. This sequence joins TRBV25-1 and TRBJ1-5, with a tentative D call TRBD1 (5 bases). The CDR3 covers 13 residues. The germline gives CDR1 MGHDK, CDR2 SYGVNS. Trimming removed 3 bases from V and 9 bases from J, with 12 bases in between. CDR3 DNA: TGTGCCAGCAGTGAGGGGCCGCGGCGGCCCCAGCATTTT. Its protein is CASSEGPRRPQHF.

This clonotype was seen only a few times. V usage is TRBV20-1 and J usage is TRBJ1-1; possibly TRBD1 for D (5 bases). CDR3 length: 14 amino acids. Between the trimmed V and J ends, which lost 0 bases and 1 base, there was a span of 9 bases. The germline gives CDR1 DFQATT, CDR2 SNEGSKA (reference sequence). The CDR3 sequence: CSARETDRNTEAFF. The CDR3 region has the DNA TGCAGTGCTAGAGAAACCGACAGGAACACTGAAGCTTTCTTT.

This clonotype has ten or more counts. The chain uses TRBV7-8 and TRBJ1-5; unclear D gene. The CDR3 extends over 14 amino acids. Trimming shortened V by 1 base and J by 4 bases, and 8 bases separated the two germline ends. Per germline, CDR1 SGHVS and CDR2 FQNEAQ. CDR3 residues: CASSLGSENQPQHF. As DNA, the CDR3 is TGTGCCAGCAGCTTAGGGTCTGAGAATCAGCCCCAGCATTTT.

This clonotype showed up many times. This chain joins TRBV14 and TRBJ2-5; weak D call: TRBD1 (6 bases). CDR1 and CDR2 (germline): SGHDN, FVKESK. The CDR3 is 14 residues long. V shed 2 bases and J shed 5 bases, with 12 bases lying between them. The CDR3 region is CASSQLDRLETQYF. In DNA, the CDR3 is TGTGCCAGCAGCCAACTCGACAGGTTGGAGACCCAGTACTTC.

This clonotype was seen only a few times. V is TRBV9 and J is TRBJ2-7; maybe TRBD1 (6 bases). CDR1 is SGDLS and CDR2 is YYNGEE in the germline V gene. The V and J ends lost 3 bases and 3 bases respectively, with 13 bases between them. The CDR3 runs 14 residues. The CDR3, as DNA: TGTGCCAGCAGCGAGGGACATTCGGGCTACGAGCAGTACTTC. This encodes CASSEGHSGYEQYF.

The chain is built from TRBV10-3 and TRBJ1-1; D not resolved. V was pared by 6 bases and J by 3 bases, with 14 bases between. CDR1 is ENHRY, CDR2 SYGVKD, per germline. The CDR3 totals 14 residues. Here the CDR3 reads CAIRPGGADTEAFF. CDR3 nucleotide sequence: TGTGCCATCAGGCCCGGCGGTGCGGACACTGAAGCTTTCTTT.

This clonotype was detected once. This chain connects TRBV6-1 to TRBJ2-7; 7 bases are shared with TRBD1. The J segment lost 1 base and the V segment lost 9 bases, leaving 9 bases of the junction unmatched. Germline CDR1 reads MNHNS; CDR2 reads SASEGT. The CDR3 is 14 residues long. CDR3: CASCSGTDSYEQYF. The CDR3 nucleotides read TGTGCCAGTTGCTCCGGGACAGATTCCTACGAGCAGTACTTC.

This clonotype was recorded many times. This chain links TRBV25-1 with TRBJ2-5; D is possibly TRBD1 or TRBD2 (5 bases each). V was trimmed by 2 bases and J by 5 bases, leaving 12 bases between them. Germline V gene sequence: CDR1 MGHDK, CDR2 SYGVNS. This CDR3 region has 14 residues. CDR3 in amino acids: CASSEPGWGETQYF. CDR3 nucleotides: TGTGCCAGCAGTGAACCGGGATGGGGGGAGACCCAGTACTTC.

This clonotype was detected a few times. The V and J genes are TRBV10-3 and TRBJ2-5; D not certain. V gave up 2 bases and J gave up 7 bases, with 11 bases separating them. Germline CDR1 ENHRY, CDR2 SYGVKD. The CDR3 loop spans 13 amino acids. The CDR3 DNA follows: TGTGCCATCAGTGAGGTGCCAGTGGGGACCCAGTACTTC. Translation: CAISEVPVGTQYF.